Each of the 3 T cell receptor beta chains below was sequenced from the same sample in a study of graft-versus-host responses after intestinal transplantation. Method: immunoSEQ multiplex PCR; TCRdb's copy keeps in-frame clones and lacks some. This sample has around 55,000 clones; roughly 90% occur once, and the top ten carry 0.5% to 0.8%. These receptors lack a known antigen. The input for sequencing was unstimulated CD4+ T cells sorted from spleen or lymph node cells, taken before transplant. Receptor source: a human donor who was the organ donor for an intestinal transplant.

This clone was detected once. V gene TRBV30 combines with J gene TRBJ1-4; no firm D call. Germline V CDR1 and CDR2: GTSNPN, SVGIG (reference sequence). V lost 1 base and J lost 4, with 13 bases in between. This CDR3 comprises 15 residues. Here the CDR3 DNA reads TGTGCCTGGAGTGCATACAGCTTCATTAATGAAAAACTGTTTTTT. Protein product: CAWSAYSFINEKLFF.

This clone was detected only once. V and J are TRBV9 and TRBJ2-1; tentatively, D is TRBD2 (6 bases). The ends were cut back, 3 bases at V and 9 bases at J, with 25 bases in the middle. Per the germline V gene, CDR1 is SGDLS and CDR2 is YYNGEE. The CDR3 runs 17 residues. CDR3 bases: TGTGCCAGCAGCGCCCGTCCTGGGCCGCGCCGGGAGAGTGAGCAGTTCTTC. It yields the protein CASSARPGPRRESEQFF.

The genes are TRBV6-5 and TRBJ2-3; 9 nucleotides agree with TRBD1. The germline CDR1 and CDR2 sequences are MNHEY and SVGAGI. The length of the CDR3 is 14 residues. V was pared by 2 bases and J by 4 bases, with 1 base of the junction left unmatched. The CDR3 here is CASSYRDRADTQYF. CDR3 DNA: TGTGCCAGCAGTTACCGGGACAGGGCAGATACGCAGTATTTT.